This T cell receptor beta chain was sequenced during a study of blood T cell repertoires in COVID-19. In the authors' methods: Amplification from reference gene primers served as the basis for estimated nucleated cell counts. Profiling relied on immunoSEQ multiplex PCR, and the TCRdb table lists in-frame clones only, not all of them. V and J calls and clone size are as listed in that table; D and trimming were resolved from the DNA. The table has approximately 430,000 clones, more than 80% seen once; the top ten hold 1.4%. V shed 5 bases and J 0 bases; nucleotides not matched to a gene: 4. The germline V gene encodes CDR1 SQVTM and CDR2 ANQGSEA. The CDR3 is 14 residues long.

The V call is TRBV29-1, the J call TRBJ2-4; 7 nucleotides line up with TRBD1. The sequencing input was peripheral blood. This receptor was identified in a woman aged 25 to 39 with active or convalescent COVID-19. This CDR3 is CSVKGAKAKNIQYF. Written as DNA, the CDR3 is TGCAGCGTTAAGGGGGCGAAAGCCAAAAACATTCAGTACTTC. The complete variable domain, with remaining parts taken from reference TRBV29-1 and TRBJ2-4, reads SAVISQKPSRDICQRGTSLTIQCQVDSQVTMMFWYRQQPGQSLTLIATANQGSEATYESGFVIDKFPISRPNLTFSTLTVSNMSPEDSSIYLCSVKGAKAKNIQYFGAGTRLSVL.